The 10 T cell receptor beta chains below were found in one sample sequenced in a study of T cell repertoires in cytomegalovirus infection. In TCRdb, the reads were re-called with MiXCR into one record per CDR3 protein. There are hundreds of thousands of distinct CDR3 sequences in the sample; under 55% occur only once, and just under 45% lies in the top ten. No antigen has been identified for these receptors. The input for sequencing was cultured PBMCs, taken from culture after CMV antigen stimulation. The receptors stem from a human donor in good health (CMV status not recorded). Some clones in this sample may be carry-over from other donors' samples.

The rearrangement links TRBV5-1 to TRBJ2-2; the D gene could be TRBD1 or TRBD2 (5 bases each). The length of the CDR3 is 13 residues. Deletions cut 4 bases from V and 6 bases from J, with 10 bases between. Germline CDR1 is SGHRS and CDR2 is YFSETQ. The CDR3 DNA reads as TGCGCCAGCAGCATTGGGACCGCCGGGGAGCTGTTTTTT. Translated, it gives CASSIGTAGELFF.

This clonotype was detected only a few times. The rearrangement joins TRBV12-3 or TRBV12-4 to TRBJ1-5; D is uncertain. The length of the CDR3 is 13 residues. V dropped 2 bases and J dropped 0 bases, with 2 bases sitting between them. CDR3 coding DNA: TGTGCCAGCAGTTTACATAGCAATCAGCCCCAGCATTTT. This codes for CASSLHSNQPQHF.

The table lists this clonotype with a few counts. The chain recombines TRBV7-2 with TRBJ2-7, with 7 bases that match TRBD1. The germline CDR1 and CDR2 sequences are SGHTA and FQGNSA. CDR3 length: 16 amino acids. J was trimmed by 3 bases and V by 2 bases; bases with no gene match: 10. CDR3 DNA: TGTGCCAGCAGCTTACGAGGGGGCACCCTTTTCTACGAGCAGTACTTC. Protein product: CASSLRGGTLFYEQYF.

The rearrangement joins TRBV6-6 to TRBJ1-2; a possible D gene is TRBD1 (5 bases). This CDR3 is built from 13 residues. Germline V gene sequence: CDR1 MNHNY, CDR2 SVGAGI (reference sequence). Deletions cut 3 bases from V and 4 bases from J, with 9 bases between. The CDR3 coding sequence is TGTGCCAGCAGTTATGGGGGTCCCTATGGCTACACCTTC. Protein product: CASSYGGPYGYTF.

Regarding this clonotype: A read error is possible here, since a much larger clone lies one base away. V and J are TRBV11-2 and TRBJ2-7; D remains ambiguous. Germline-derived CDR1 and CDR2 are SGHAT and FQNNGV. This CDR3 region has 11 residues. The ends were cut back, 6 bases at V and 2 bases at J, with 5 bases in the middle. CDR3 nucleotide sequence: TGTGCCAGCAGATCCCCCTACGAGCAGTACTTC. This gives the protein CASRSPYEQYF.

CDR3: CASSYSLQFTEAFF. The CDR3 nucleotides are TGTGCCAGCAGTTACTCTCTCCAATTTACTGAAGCTTTCTTT. The V gene is TRBV6-2 or TRBV6-3, the J gene TRBJ1-1; the D is unclear. The CDR3 extends over 14 amino acids. Deletions cut 0 bases from V and 5 bases from J, with 10 bases between. CDR1 MNHEY and CDR2 SVGEGT come from the germline V gene.

The J gene is TRBJ1-1, the V gene TRBV6-6; D perhaps matches TRBD1 (5 bases). V lost 0 bases and J lost 1, with 12 bases in between. This CDR3 has 16 amino acids. The germline gives CDR1 MNHNY, CDR2 SVGAGI (reference sequence). CDR3 protein: CASSYSSQGRNTEAFF. The CDR3 DNA is TGTGCCAGCAGTTACTCGAGTCAGGGACGGAACACTGAAGCTTTCTTT.

V gene TRBV4-2 combines with J gene TRBJ1-3; TRBD1 might be the D (5 bases). The germline V and J ends were trimmed by 0 bases and 2 bases, with 8 bases remaining between them. CDR1 is LGHNA and CDR2 is YNFKEQ in the germline V gene. This CDR3 region has 15 residues. Written as DNA, the CDR3 is TGTGCCAGCAGCCAAGAGTCCAGGGCTGGAAACACCATATATTTT. The encoded protein is CASSQESRAGNTIYF.

This chain uses TRBV7-9 with TRBJ2-3; weak D call: TRBD1 (6 bases). The CDR3 length is 15 residues. Germline V gene sequence: CDR1 SEHNR, CDR2 FQNEAQ (reference sequence). Trimming took off 4 bases at V and 6 bases at J, with 17 bases between the two ends. The CDR3 loop is CASSSIVNRDDTQYF. In DNA, the CDR3 is TGTGCCAGCAGCTCGATCGTCAACAGGGACGATACGCAGTATTTT.

This chain links TRBV7-2 with TRBJ2-1; D assignment may be TRBD1 or TRBD2 (7 bases each). V was cut by 4 bases and J by 10 bases, with 20 bases left in between. The germline V gene encodes CDR1 SGHTA and CDR2 FQGNSA. The CDR3 sequence is 15 residues long. CDR3 region: CASSSGGGGGGEQFF. Here the CDR3 DNA reads TGTGCCAGCAGCTCCGGAGGGGGCGGGGGAGGGGAGCAGTTCTTC.